This T cell receptor beta chain was sequenced during a study of blood T cell repertoires in COVID-19. At the level of the study: Both acute and convalescent COVID-19 samples were obtained from the United States, Italy and Spain. The cDNA or gDNA used as material had been derived from T cells, B-cell-depleted T cells, or PBMCs.

CDR1 is SSHAT and CDR2 is FNYEAQ in the germline V gene (reference sequence). The CDR3 sequence is 16 residues long. Regarding this clone: Germline and junction disagree at one end, which may indicate a read error.

Authors' methods: Reference gene primer amplification yielded estimated nucleated cell counts. The data were produced by immunoSEQ multiplex PCR, yet TCRdb's version contains in-frame clones alone and is incomplete. The V and J calls and clone size come from that table; D and trimming were worked out from the DNA. The sample has some 74,000 clones, roughly three quarters seen once. The TCR originated in a human donor in a cohort sampled during active COVID-19. Sequencing was performed on peripheral blood. The V and J genes are TRBV7-7 and TRBJ2-3, with 9 bases identical to TRBD2. The CDR3 region is CASSPRTSASTDTQYF. The CDR3 DNA is TGTGCTAGCAGCCCGAGGACTAGCGCCAGCACAGATACGCAGTATTTT.